The entry below describes one T cell receptor beta chain. Its specificity is unknown. Data came from immunoSEQ multiplex PCR; TCRdb stores just in-frame clones and leaves some out. Here the sample spans around 30,000 clones, just under 80% being singletons. Time point in this sample: week 35, safety follow-up. The investigators gave 300 ug of mutant IDH1 20-mer peptide in each vaccine dose, together with topical imiquimod. These data come from a study of a mutant IDH1 vaccine in newly diagnosed glioma. The V segment lost 8 bases and the J segment 3 bases; nucleotides outside the gene matches: 7. The CDR3 covers 13 residues. From germline, CDR1 is MGHDK and CDR2 SYGVNS.

The chain links TRBV25-1 to TRBJ2-7; 7 nucleotides align to TRBD2. The TCR was taken from a man aged 40-49 years with glioma. Some clones in this sample may be carry-over from other donors' samples. The sample was PBMCs, taken from a glioma patient whose treatment included an IDH1 peptide vaccine. CDR3 residues: CASLGGSDYEQYF. For the CDR3, the DNA is TGTGCCAGCCTCGGGGGGAGCGACTACGAGCAGTACTTC.